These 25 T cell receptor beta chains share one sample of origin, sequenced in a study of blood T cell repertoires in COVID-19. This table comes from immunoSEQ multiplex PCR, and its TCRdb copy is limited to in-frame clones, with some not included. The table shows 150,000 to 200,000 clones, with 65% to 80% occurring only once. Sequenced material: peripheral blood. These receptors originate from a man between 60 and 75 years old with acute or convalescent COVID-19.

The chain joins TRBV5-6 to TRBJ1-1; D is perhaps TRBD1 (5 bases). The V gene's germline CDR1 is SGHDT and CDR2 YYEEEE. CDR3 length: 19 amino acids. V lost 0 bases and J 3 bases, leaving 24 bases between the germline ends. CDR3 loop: CASSLAVGPGKVVHTEAFF. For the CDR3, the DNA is TGTGCCAGCAGCTTGGCCGTTGGGCCAGGGAAGGTAGTGCACACTGAAGCTTTCTTT.

The CDR3: CASSPSGGYNEQFF. As DNA, the CDR3 is TGTGCCAGCAGCCCTAGCGGGGGCTACAATGAGCAGTTCTTC. This rearrangement joins TRBV3-1 (or the pseudogene TRBV3-2) to TRBJ2-1, with 10 bases that match TRBD2. Germline assignment: CDR1 LGHDT and CDR2 YNNKEL (reference sequence). The CDR3 extends over 14 amino acids. The V and J ends lost 4 bases and 3 bases, in that order; junction bases with no gene match: 0.

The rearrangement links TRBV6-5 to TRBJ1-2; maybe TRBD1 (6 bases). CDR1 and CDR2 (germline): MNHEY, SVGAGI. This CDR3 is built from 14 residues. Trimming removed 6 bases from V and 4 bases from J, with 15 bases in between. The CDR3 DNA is TGTGCCAGCAGCCCGGACAGATTCGCCTATGGCTACACCTTC. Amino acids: CASSPDRFAYGYTF.

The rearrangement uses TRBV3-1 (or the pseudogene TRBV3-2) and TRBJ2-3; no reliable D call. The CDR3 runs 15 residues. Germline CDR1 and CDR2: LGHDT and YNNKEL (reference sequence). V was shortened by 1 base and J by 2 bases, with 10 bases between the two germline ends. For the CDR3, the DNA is TGTGCCAGCAGCCAAGCTCGAGTATCCACAGATACGCAGTATTTT. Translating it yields CASSQARVSTDTQYF.

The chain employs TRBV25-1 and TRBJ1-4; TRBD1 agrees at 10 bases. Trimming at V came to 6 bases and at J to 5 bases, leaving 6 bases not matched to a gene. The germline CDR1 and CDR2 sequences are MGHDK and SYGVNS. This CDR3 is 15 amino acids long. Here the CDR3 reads CASRAGTGENEKLFF. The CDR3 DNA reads TGTGCCAGCAGGGCCGGGACAGGGGAAAATGAAAAACTGTTTTTT. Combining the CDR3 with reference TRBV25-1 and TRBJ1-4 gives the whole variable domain EADIYQTPRYLVIGTGKKITLECSQTMGHDKMYWYQQDPGMELHLIHYSYGVNSTEKGDLSSESTVSRIRTEHFPLTLESARPSHTSQYLCASRAGTGENEKLFFGSGTQLSVL.

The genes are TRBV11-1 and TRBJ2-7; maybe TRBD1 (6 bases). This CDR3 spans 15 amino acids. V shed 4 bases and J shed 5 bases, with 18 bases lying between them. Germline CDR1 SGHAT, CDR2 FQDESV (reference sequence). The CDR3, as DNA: TGTGCCAGCAGCTGGCGCCAGGGGACGCACCACGAGCAGTACTTC. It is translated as CASSWRQGTHHEQYF.

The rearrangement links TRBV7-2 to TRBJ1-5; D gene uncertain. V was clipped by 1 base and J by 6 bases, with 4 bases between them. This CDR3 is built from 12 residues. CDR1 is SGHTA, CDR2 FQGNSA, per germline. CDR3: CASSLERQPQHF. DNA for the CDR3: TGTGCCAGCAGCTTAGAGCGTCAGCCCCAGCATTTT.

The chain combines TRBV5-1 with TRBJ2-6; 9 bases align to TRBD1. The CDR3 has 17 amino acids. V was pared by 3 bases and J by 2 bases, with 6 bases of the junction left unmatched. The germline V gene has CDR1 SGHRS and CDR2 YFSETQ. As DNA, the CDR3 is TGCGCCAGCAGCTCGGGACAGGGTCGAACTGGGGCCAACGTCCTGACTTTC. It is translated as CASSSGQGRTGANVLTF.

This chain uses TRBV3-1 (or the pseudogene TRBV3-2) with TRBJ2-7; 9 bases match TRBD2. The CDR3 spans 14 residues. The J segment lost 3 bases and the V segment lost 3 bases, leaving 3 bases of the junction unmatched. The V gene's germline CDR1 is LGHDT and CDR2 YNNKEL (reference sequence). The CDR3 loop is CASSQRAGGYEQYF. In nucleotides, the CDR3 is TGTGCCAGCAGCCAGAGAGCGGGGGGCTACGAGCAGTACTTC.

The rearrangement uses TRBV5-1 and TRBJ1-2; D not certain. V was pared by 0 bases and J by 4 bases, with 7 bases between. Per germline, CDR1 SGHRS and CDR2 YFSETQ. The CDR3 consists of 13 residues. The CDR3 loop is CASSLEDFYGYTF. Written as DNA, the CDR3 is TGCGCCAGCAGCTTGGAAGACTTCTATGGCTACACCTTC.

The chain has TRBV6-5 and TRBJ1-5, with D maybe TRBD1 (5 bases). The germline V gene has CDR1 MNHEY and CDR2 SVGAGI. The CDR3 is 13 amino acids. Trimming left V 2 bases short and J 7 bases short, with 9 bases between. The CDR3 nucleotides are TGTGCCAGCAGTTACGATCAGGGCCAGCCCCAGCATTTT. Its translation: CASSYDQGQPQHF.

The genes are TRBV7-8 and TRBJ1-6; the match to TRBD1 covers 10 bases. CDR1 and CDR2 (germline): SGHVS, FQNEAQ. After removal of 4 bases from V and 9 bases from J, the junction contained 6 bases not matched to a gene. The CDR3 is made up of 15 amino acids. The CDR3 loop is CASSSRQGAGSPLHF. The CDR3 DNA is TGTGCCAGCAGCTCGCGACAGGGGGCAGGTTCACCCCTCCACTTT.

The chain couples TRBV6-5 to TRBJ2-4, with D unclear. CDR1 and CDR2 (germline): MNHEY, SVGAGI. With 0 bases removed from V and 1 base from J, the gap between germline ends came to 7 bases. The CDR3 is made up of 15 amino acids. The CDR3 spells CASSYSIGAKNIQYF. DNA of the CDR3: TGTGCCAGCAGTTACTCGATCGGTGCCAAAAACATTCAGTACTTC.

CDR3 nucleotides: TGTGCCAGCAGCCGAATCGGACAGGGACCAGATACGCAGTATTTT. Protein: CASSRIGQGPDTQYF. V is TRBV7-3 and J is TRBJ2-3, with TRBD1 identical over 8 bases. The V and J ends lost 5 bases and 4 bases, in that order; junction bases with no gene match: 8. Germline CDR1 SGHTA, CDR2 FQGTGA. This CDR3 has 15 amino acids.

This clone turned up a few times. CDR3 coding DNA: TGTGCCAGCAATTTCAGGGGGCCTAATTCACCCCTCCACTTT. This encodes CASNFRGPNSPLHF. The J gene is TRBJ1-6, the V gene TRBV6-5; 8 nucleotides agree with TRBD1. The trim removed 7 bases at V and 6 bases at J, leaving 5 bases unmatched. Germline assignment: CDR1 MNHEY and CDR2 SVGAGI. This CDR3 has 14 residues.

CDR3 amino acids: CASRTFTGGFGANVLTF. The CDR3, as DNA: TGTGCCAGCAGAACATTCACAGGGGGCTTTGGGGCCAACGTCCTGACTTTC. J is TRBJ2-6 and V is TRBV21-1; the table gives TRBD1 as D, unverified against the DNA. TRBV21-1 is an annotated pseudogene. The CDR3 totals 17 residues.

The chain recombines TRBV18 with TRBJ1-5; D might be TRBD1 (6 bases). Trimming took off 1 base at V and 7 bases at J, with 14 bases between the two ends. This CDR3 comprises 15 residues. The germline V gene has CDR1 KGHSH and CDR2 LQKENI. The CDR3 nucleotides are TGTGCCAGCTCACCACGATCAGGGGCGAGGCAGCCCCAGCATTTT. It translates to CASSPRSGARQPQHF.

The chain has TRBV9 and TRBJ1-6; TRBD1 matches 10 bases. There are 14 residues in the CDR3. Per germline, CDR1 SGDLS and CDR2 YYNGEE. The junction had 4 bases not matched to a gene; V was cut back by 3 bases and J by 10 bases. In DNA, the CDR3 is TGTGCCAGCAGCGATTCGGACAGGGGGTCACCCCTCCACTTT. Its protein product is CASSDSDRGSPLHF.

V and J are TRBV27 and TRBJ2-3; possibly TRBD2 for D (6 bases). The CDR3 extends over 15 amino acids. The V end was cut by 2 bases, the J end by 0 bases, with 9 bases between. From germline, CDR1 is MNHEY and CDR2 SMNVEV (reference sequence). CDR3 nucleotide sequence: TGTGCCAGCAGTTTAAGTGGGAGGAGCACAGATACGCAGTATTTT. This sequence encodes CASSLSGRSTDTQYF.

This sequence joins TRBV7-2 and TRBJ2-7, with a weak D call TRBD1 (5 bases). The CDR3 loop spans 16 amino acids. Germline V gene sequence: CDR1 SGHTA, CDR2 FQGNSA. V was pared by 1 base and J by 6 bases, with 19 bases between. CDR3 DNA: TGTGCCAGCAGCTTAGAGGTGTGGGGCTCCGGGTTCGAGCAGTACTTC. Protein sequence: CASSLEVWGSGFEQYF.

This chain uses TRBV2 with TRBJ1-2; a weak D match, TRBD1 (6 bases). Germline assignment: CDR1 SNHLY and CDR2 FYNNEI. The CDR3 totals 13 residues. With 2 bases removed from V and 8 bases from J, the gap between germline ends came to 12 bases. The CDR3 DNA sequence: TGTGCCAGCAGTGAATGGGCAGGGGACGGCTACACCTTC. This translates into CASSEWAGDGYTF.

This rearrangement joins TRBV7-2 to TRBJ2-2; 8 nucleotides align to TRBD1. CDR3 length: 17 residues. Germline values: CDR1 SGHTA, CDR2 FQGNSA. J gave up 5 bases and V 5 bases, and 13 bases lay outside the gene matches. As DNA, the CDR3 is TGTGCCAGCAGCGCGAGCTCAGGGGGCGCACAGACCGGGGAGCTGTTTTTT. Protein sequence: CASSASSGGAQTGELFF.

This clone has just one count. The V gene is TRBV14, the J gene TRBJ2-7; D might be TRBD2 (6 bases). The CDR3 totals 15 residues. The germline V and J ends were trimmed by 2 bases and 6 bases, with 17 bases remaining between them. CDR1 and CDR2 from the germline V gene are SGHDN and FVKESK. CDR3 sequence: CASSQTRDWGSEQYF. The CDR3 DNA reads TGTGCCAGCAGCCAAACCCGGGACTGGGGCTCCGAGCAGTACTTC.

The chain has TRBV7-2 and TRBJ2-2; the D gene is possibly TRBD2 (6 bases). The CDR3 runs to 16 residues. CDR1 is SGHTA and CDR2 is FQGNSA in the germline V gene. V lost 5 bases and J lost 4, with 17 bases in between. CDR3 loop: CASSNLGGRSTGELFF. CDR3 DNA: TGTGCCAGCAGCAACCTCGGGGGTAGGAGCACCGGGGAGCTGTTTTTT. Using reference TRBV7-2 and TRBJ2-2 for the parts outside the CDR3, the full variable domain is GAGVSQSPSNKVTEKGKDVELRCDPISGHTALYWYRQSLGQGLEFLIYFQGNSAPDKSGLPSDRFSAERTGGSVSTLTIQRTQQEDSAVYLCASSNLGGRSTGELFFGEGSRLTVL.

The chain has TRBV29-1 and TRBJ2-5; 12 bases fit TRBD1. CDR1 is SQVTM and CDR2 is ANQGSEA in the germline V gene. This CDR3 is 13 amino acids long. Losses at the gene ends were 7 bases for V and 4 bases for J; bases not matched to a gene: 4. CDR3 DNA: TGCAGCGCCTGGGACAGGGGGCGAGAGACCCAGTACTTC. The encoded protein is CSAWDRGRETQYF.